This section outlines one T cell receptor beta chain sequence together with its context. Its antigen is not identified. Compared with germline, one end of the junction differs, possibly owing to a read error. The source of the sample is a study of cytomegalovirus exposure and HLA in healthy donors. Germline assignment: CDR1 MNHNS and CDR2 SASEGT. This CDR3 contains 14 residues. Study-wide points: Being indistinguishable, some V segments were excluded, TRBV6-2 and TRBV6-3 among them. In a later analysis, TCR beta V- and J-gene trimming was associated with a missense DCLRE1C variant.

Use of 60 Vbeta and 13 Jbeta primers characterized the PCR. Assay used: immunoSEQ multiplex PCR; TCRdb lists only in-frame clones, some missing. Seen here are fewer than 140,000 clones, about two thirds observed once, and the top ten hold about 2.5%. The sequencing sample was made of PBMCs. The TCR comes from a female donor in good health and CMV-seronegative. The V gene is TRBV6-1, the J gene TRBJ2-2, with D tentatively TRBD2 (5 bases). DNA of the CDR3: TGTGCCAGCACTGAAAAACTAGTTGCCGGGGAGCTGTTTTTT. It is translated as CASTEKLVAGELFF.